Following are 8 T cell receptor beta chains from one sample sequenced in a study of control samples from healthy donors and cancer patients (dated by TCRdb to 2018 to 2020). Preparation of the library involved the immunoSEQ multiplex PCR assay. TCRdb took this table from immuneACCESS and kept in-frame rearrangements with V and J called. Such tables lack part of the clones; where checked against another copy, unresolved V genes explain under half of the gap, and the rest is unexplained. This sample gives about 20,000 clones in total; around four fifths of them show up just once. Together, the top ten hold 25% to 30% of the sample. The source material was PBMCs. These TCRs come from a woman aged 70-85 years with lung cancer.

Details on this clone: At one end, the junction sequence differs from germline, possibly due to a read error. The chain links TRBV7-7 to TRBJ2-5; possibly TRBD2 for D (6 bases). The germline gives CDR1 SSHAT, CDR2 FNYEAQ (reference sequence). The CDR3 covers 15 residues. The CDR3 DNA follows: TGTGCTAGCAGCTTAGGGTCGGGAGTGAAGGAGACCCAGTACTTC. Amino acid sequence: CASSLGSGVKETQYF.

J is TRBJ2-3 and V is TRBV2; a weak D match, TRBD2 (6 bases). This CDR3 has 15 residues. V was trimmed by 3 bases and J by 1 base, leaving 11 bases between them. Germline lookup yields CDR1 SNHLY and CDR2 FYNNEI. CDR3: CASSDDTGGTDTQYF. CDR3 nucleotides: TGTGCCAGCAGTGACGATACGGGGGGCACAGATACGCAGTATTTT.

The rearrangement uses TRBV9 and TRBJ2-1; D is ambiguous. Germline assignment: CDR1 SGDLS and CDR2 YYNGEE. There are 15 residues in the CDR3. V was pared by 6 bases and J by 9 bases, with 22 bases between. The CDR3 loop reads CASTLREGLVSEQFF. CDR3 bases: TGTGCCAGCACTCTTAGGGAAGGGCTCGTAAGTGAGCAGTTCTTC. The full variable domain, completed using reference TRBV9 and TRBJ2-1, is DSGVTQTPKHLITATGQRVTLRCSPRSGDLSVYWYQQSLDQGLQFLIQYYNGEERAKGNILERFSAQQFPDLHSELNLSSLELGDSALYFCASTLREGLVSEQFFGPGTRLTVL.

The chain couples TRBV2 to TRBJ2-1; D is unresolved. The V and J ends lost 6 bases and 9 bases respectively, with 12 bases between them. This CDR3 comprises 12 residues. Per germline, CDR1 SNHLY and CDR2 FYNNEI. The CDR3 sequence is CASSRLVVEQFF. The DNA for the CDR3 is TGTGCCAGCAGCCGCCTAGTGGTTGAGCAGTTCTTC. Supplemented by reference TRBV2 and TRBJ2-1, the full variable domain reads EPEVTQTPSHQVTQMGQEVILRCVPISNHLYFYWYRQILGQKVEFLVSFYNNEISEKSEIFDDQFSVERPDGSNFTLKIRSTKLEDSAMYFCASSRLVVEQFFGPGTRLTVL.

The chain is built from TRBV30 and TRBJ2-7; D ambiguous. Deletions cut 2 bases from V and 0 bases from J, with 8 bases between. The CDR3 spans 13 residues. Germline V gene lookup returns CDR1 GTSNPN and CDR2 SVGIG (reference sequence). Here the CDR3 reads CAWSNGNSYEQYF. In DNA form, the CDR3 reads TGTGCCTGGAGTAACGGAAACTCCTACGAGCAGTACTTC.

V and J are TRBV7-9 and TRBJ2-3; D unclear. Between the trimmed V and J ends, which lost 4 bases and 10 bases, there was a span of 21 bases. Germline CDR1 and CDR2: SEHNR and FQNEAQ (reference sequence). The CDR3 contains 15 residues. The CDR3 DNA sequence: TGTGCCAGCAGCTCCCCCCTCGGTCCTTCGGGCTCGCAGTATTTT. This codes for CASSSPLGPSGSQYF.

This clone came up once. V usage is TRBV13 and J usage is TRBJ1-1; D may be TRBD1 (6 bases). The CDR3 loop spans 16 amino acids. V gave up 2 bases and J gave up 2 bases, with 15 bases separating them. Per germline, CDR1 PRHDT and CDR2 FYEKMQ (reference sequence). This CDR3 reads CASSLIAGGANTEAFF. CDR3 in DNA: TGTGCCAGCAGCTTAATAGCGGGGGGGGCTAACACTGAAGCTTTCTTT.

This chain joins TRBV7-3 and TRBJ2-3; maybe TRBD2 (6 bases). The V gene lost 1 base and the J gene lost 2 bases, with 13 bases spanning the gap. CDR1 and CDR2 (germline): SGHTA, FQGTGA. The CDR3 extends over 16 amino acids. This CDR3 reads CASSLNPGLHTDTQYF. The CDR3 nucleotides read TGTGCCAGCAGCTTAAATCCGGGACTGCACACAGATACGCAGTATTTT.